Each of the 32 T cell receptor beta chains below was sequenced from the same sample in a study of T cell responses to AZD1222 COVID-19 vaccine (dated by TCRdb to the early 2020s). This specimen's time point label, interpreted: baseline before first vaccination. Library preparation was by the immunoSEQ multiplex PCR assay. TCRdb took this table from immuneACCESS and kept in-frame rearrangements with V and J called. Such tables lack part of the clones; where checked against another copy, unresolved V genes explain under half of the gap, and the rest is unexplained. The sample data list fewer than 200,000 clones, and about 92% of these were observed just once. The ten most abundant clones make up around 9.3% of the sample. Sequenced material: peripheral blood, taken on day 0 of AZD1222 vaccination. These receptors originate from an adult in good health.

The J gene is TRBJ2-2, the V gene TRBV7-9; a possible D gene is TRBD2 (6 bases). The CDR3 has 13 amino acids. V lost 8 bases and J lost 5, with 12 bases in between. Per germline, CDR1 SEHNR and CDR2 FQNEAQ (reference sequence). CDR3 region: CASLMAGTGELFF. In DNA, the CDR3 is TGTGCCAGCCTCATGGCGGGGACCGGGGAGCTGTTTTTT. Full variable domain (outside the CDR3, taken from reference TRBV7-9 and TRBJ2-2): DTGVSQNPRHKITKRGQNVTFRCDPISEHNRLYWYRQTLGQGPEFLTYFQNEAQLEKSRLLSDRFSAERPKGSFSTLEIQRTEQGDSAMYLCASLMAGTGELFFGEGSRLTVL.

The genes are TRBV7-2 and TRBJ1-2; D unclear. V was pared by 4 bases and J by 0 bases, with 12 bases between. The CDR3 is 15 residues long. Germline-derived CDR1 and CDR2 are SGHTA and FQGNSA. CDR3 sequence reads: CASSSRPIPNYGYTF. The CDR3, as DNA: TGTGCCAGCAGCTCCCGGCCCATCCCTAACTATGGCTACACCTTC.

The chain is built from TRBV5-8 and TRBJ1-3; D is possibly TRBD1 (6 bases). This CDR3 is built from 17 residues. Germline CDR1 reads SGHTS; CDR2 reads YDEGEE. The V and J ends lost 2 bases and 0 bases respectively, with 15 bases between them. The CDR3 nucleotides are TGTGCCAGCAGCTTAATCTACGGACAGTCCTCTGGAAACACCATATATTTT. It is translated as CASSLIYGQSSGNTIYF.

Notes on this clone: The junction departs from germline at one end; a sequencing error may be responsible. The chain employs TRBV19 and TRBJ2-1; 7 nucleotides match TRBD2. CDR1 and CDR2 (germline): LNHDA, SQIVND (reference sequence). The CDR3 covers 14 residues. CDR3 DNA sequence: TGTGCCAGTAGTGCATCGCGGGACTACGATGAGCAGTTCTTC. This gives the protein CASSASRDYDEQFF.

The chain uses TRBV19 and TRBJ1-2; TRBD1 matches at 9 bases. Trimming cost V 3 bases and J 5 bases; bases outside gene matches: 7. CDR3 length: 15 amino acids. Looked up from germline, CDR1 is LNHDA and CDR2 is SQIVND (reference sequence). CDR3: CASSITGGSPYGYTF. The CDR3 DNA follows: TGTGCCAGTAGTATTACAGGGGGCTCTCCTTATGGCTACACCTTC.

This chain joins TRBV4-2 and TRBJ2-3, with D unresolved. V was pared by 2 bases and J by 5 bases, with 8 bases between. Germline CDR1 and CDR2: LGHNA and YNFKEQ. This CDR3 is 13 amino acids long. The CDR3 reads CASSQNSRDTQYF. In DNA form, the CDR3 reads TGTGCCAGCAGCCAAAACTCCAGAGATACGCAGTATTTT.

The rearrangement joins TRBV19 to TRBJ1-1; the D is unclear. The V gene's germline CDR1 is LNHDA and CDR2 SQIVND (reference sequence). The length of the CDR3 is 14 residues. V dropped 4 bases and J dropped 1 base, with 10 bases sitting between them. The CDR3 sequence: CASSRTSWNTEAFF. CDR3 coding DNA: TGTGCCAGTAGTAGGACGTCCTGGAACACTGAAGCTTTCTTT.

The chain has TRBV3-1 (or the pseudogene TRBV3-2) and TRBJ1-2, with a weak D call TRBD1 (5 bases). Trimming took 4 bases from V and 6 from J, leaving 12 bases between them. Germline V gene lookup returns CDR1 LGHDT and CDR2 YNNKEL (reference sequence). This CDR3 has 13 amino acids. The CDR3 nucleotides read TGTGCCAGCAGCCTCGGGGGAAGCGATGGCTACACCTTC. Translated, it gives CASSLGGSDGYTF.

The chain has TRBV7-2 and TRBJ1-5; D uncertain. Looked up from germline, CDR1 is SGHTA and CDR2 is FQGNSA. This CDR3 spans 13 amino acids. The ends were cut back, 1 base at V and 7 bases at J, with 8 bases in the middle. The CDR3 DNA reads TGTGCCAGCAGCTTAGGCGGGAGCCAGCCCCAGCATTTT. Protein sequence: CASSLGGSQPQHF.

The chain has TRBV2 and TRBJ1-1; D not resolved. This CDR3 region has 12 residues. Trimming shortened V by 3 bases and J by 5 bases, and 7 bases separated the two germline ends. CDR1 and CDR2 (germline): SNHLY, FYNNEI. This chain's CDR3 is CASSEWRTEAFF. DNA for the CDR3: TGTGCCAGCAGTGAGTGGAGGACTGAAGCTTTCTTT.

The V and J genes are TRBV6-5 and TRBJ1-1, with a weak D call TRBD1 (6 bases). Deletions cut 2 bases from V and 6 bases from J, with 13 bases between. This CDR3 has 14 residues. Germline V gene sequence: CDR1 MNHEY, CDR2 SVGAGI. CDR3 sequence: CASSYNRDSAEAFF. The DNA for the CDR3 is TGTGCCAGCAGTTACAACAGGGATAGCGCTGAAGCTTTCTTT.

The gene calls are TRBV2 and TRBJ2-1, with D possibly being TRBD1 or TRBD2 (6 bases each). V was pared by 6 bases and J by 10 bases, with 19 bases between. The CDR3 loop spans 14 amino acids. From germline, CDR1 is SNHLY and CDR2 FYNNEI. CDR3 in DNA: TGTGCCAGCAGGGTTATGGGGGGCTTCTCGGAGCAGTTCTTC. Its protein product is CASRVMGGFSEQFF.

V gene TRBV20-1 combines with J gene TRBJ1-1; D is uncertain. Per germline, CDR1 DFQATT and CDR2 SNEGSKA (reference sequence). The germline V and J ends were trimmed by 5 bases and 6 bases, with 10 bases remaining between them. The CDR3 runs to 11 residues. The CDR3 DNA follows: TGCAGTGCTCGCCGGAAGGCTGAAGCTTTCTTT. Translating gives CSARRKAEAFF.

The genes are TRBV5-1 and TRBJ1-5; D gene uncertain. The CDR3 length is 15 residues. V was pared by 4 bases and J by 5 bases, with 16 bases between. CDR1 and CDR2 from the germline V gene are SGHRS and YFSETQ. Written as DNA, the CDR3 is TGCGCCAGCAGCCCTGGACCGGGCGGCCATCAGCCCCAGCATTTT. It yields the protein CASSPGPGGHQPQHF.

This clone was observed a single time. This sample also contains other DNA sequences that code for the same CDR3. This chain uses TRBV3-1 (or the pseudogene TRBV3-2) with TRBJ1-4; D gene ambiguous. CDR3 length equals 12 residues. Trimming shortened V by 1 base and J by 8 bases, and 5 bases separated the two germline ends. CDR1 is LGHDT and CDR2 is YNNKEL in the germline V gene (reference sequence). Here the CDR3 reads CASSQGREKLFF. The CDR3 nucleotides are TGTGCCAGCAGCCAAGGCCGCGAAAAACTGTTTTTT.

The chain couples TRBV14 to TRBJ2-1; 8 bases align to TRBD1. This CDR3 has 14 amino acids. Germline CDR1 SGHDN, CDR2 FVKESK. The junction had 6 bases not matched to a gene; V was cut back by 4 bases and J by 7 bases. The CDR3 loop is CASSPRQGKNEQFF. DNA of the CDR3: TGTGCCAGCAGCCCGCGACAGGGGAAGAATGAGCAGTTCTTC.

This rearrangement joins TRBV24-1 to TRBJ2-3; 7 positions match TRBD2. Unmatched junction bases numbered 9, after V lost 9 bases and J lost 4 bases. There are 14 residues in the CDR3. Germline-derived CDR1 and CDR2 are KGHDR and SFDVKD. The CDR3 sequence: CATQAGVGADTQYF. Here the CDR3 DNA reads TGTGCCACCCAGGCGGGAGTCGGAGCAGATACGCAGTATTTT.

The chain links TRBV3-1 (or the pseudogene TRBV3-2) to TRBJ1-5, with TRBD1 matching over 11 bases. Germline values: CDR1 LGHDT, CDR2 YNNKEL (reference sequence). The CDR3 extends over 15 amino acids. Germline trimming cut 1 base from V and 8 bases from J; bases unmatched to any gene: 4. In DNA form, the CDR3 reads TGTGCCAGCAGCCAAGGGGGACAGGGGGTAAAGCCCCAGCATTTT. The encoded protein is CASSQGGQGVKPQHF.

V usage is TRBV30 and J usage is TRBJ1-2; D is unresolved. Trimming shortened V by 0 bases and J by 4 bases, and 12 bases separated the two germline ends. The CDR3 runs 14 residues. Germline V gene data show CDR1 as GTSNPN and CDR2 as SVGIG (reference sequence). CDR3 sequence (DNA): TGTGCCTGGAGTGTACCGGGAGAACTCTATGGCTACACCTTC. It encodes CAWSVPGELYGYTF.

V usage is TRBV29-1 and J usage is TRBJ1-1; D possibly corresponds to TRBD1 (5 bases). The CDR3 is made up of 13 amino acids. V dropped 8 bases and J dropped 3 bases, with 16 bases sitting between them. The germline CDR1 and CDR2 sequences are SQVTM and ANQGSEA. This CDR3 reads CSFTWQGDTEAFF. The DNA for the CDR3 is TGCAGCTTTACCTGGCAGGGTGACACTGAAGCTTTCTTT.

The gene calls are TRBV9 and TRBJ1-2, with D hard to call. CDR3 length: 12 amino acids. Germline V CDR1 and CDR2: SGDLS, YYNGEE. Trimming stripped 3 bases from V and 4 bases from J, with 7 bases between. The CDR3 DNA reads TGTGCCAGCAGCGCAGAACTCTATGGCTACACCTTC. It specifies CASSAELYGYTF. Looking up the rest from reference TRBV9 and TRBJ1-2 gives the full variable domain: DSGVTQTPKHLITATGQRVTLRCSPRSGDLSVYWYQQSLDQGLQFLIQYYNGEERAKGNILERFSAQQFPDLHSELNLSSLELGDSALYFCASSAELYGYTFGSGTRLTVV.

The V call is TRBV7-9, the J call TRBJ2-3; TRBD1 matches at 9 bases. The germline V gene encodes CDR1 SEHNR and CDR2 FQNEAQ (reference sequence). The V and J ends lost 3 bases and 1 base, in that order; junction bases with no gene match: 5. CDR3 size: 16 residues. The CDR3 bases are TGTGCCAGCAGCTTCCGACGGACAGGGGGCACAGATACGCAGTATTTT. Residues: CASSFRRTGGTDTQYF.

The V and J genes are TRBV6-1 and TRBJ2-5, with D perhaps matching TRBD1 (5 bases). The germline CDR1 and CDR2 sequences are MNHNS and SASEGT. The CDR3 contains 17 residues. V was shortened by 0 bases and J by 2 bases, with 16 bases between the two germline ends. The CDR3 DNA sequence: TGTGCCAGCAGTGAAGCAAGGTCAGCGTCAGGGCAAGAGACCCAGTACTTC. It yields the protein CASSEARSASGQETQYF.

CDR3 residues: CASSFGAMNTEAFF. For the CDR3, the DNA is TGTGCCAGCAGCTTCGGGGCTATGAACACTGAAGCTTTCTTT. This rearrangement joins TRBV7-2 to TRBJ1-1, with D perhaps matching TRBD1 (5 bases). The CDR3 is 14 amino acids. The germline V and J ends were trimmed by 3 bases and 0 bases, with 8 bases remaining between them. CDR1 SGHTA and CDR2 FQGNSA come from the germline V gene.

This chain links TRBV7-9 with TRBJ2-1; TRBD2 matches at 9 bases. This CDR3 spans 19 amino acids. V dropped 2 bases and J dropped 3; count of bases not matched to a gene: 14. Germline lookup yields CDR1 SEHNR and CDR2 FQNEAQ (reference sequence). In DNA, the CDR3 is TGTGCCAGCAGCTTAACCGGGGGCCCCGGGACTAGCATCTACAATGAGCAGTTCTTC. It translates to CASSLTGGPGTSIYNEQFF.

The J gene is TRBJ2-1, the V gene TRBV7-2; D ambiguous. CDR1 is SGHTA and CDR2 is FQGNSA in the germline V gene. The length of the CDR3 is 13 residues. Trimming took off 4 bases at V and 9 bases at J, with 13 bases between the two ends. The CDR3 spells CASSSSEGIEQFF. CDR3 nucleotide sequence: TGTGCCAGCAGCTCCTCAGAAGGGATTGAGCAGTTCTTC.

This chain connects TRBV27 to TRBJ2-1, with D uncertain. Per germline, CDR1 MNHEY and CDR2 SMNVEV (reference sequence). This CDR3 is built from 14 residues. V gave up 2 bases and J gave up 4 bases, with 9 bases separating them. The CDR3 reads CASSLRRLYNEQFF. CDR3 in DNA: TGTGCCAGCAGTTTACGTAGGTTATACAATGAGCAGTTCTTC.

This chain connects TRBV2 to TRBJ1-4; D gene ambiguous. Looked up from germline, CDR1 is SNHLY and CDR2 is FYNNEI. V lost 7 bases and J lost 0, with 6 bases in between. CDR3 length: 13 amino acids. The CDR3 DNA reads TGTGCCAGCACTTGGGCAACTAATGAAAAACTGTTTTTT. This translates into CASTWATNEKLFF.

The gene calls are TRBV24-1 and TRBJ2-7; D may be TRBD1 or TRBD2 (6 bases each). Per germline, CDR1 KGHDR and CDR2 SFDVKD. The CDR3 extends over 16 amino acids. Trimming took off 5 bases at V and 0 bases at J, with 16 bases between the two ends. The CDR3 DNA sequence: TGTGCCACCAGTGCCCGGGGGCAGCCCTACTCCTACGAGCAGTACTTC. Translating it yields CATSARGQPYSYEQYF.

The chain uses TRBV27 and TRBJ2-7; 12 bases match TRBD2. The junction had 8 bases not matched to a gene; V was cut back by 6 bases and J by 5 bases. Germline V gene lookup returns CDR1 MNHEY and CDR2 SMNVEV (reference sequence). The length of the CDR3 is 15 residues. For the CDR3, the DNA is TGTGCCAGCAGCGCGACTAGCGGGAGCGGTGACGAGCAGTACTTC. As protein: CASSATSGSGDEQYF.

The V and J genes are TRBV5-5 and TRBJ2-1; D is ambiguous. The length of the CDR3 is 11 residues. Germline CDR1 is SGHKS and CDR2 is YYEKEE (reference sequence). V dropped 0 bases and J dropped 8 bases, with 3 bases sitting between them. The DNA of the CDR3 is TGTGCCAGCAGCTTGGTGGATGAGCAGTTCTTC. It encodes CASSLVDEQFF.

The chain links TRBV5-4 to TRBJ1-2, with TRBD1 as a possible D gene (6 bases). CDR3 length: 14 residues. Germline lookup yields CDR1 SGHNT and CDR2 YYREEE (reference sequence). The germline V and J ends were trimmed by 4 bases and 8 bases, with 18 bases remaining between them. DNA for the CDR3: TGTGCCAGCAGCGTAGGGGGGAAGGTAGCCGGCTACACCTTC. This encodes CASSVGGKVAGYTF. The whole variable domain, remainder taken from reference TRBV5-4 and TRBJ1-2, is ETGVTQSPTHLIKTRGQQVTLRCSSQSGHNTVSWYQQALGQGPQFIFQYYREEENGRGNFPPRFSGLQFPNYSSELNVNALELDDSALYLCASSVGGKVAGYTFGSGTRLTVV.